The rows below give T cell receptor beta chains drawn from one sample of a study of blood T cell repertoires in COVID-19. Clones were sequenced by immunoSEQ multiplex PCR, and TCRdb holds only the in-frame ones, with some missing. The table lists about 150,000 clones, approximately 88% of them singletons. Sequencing was carried out using peripheral blood. Source of these receptors: a man between 18 and 29 years old with active or convalescent COVID-19. Both conserved end residues are part of each CDR3. D genes are given only for firm matches. Part of the rows lack a size; the others show once, few, many or a class for expanded clones.

clone size: -; J gene: TRBJ1-1; D gene: -; V gene: TRBV19; CDR3 DNA: TGTGCCAGTAGATCAGGACTGGTTACTGAAGCTTTCTTT; CDR3 protein: CASRSGLVTEAFF
clone size: -; J gene: TRBJ1-5; D gene: -; V gene: TRBV6-1; CDR3 DNA: TGTGCCAGCAGTGAACTAGACGGTAGCAATCAGCCCCAGCATTTT; CDR3 protein: CASSELDGSNQPQHF
clone size: -; J gene: TRBJ1-3; D gene: -; V gene: TRBV5-1; CDR3 DNA: TGCGCCAGCAGCCGGGACAACTCTGGAAACACCATATATTTT; CDR3 protein: CASSRDNSGNTIYF
clone size: -; J gene: TRBJ2-1; D gene: -; V gene: TRBV10-3; CDR3 DNA: TGTGCCATCAGTGTCGGACAGCCCTCCGATGAGCAGTTCTTC; CDR3 protein: CAISVGQPSDEQFF
clone size: -; J gene: TRBJ1-4; D gene: TRBD1; V gene: TRBV5-1; CDR3 DNA: TGCGCCAGCAGCTCGGGACAGTTTAATGAAAAACTGTTTTTT; CDR3 protein: CASSSGQFNEKLFF
clone size: -; J gene: TRBJ1-1; D gene: -; V gene: TRBV10-1; CDR3 DNA: TGCGCCAGCAAGGACAGTTTGAACACTGAAGCTTTCTTT; CDR3 protein: CASKDSLNTEAFF
clone size: -; J gene: TRBJ1-3; D gene: -; V gene: TRBV5-1; CDR3 DNA: TGCGCCAGCAGCTTGGCGGACAGCTCTGGAAACACCATATATTTT; CDR3 protein: CASSLADSSGNTIYF
clone size: -; J gene: TRBJ1-5; D gene: TRBD1; V gene: TRBV6-5; CDR3 DNA: TGTGCCAGCAGCACAGGGGCCAGCAATCAGCCCCAGCATTTT; CDR3 protein: CASSTGASNQPQHF
clone size: -; J gene: TRBJ1-2; D gene: -; V gene: TRBV6-5; CDR3 DNA: TGTGCCAGCAGTTACACTGGCAGGGCCAACTATGGCTACACCTTC; CDR3 protein: CASSYTGRANYGYTF
clone size: -; J gene: TRBJ1-1; D gene: TRBD1; V gene: TRBV19; CDR3 DNA: TGTGCCAGTAGTGTCACCGGGACAGTGAACACTGAAGCTTTCTTT; CDR3 protein: CASSVTGTVNTEAFF
clone size: -; J gene: TRBJ2-5; D gene: -; V gene: TRBV25-1; CDR3 DNA: TGTGCCAGCAGTGAATTTGGCAGGGAGACCCAGTACTTC; CDR3 protein: CASSEFGRETQYF
clone size: -; J gene: TRBJ2-7; D gene: TRBD2; V gene: TRBV28; CDR3 DNA: TGTGCCAGCAGTTCCGGGACTAGCGAAGCCTACGAGCAGTACTTC; CDR3 protein: CASSSGTSEAYEQYF
clone size: few; J gene: TRBJ2-4; D gene: TRBD1; V gene: TRBV5-1; CDR3 DNA: TGCGCCAGCAGCCTTCGACAGGGTAGTTACATTCAGTACTTC; CDR3 protein: CASSLRQGSYIQYF
clone size: -; J gene: TRBJ2-4; D gene: -; V gene: TRBV7-8; CDR3 DNA: TGTGCCAGCAGCTTTTCAGGGTACAAAAACATTCAGTACTTC; CDR3 protein: CASSFSGYKNIQYF
clone size: -; J gene: TRBJ1-6; D gene: TRBD1; V gene: TRBV6-1; CDR3 DNA: TGTGCCAGCAGTGAAGAGGGGGCGGGTAATTCACCCCTCCACTTT; CDR3 protein: CASSEEGAGNSPLHF
clone size: -; J gene: TRBJ1-5; D gene: -; V gene: TRBV7-8; CDR3 DNA: TGTGCCAGCAGCTTAGCCGGGAGGGTGAGTCAGCCCCAGCATTTT; CDR3 protein: CASSLAGRVSQPQHF
clone size: -; J gene: TRBJ2-4; D gene: -; V gene: TRBV5-1; CDR3 DNA: TGCGCCAGCAGCTTTGGGGACCCGGGACATCTTTTAAACATTCAGTACTTC; CDR3 protein: CASSFGDPGHLLNIQYF
clone size: -; J gene: TRBJ1-5; D gene: -; V gene: TRBV7-8; CDR3 DNA: TGTGCCAGCAGCTTAGTGGCAGGCAATCAGCCCCAGCATTTT; CDR3 protein: CASSLVAGNQPQHF
clone size: -; J gene: TRBJ1-5; D gene: -; V gene: TRBV6-1; CDR3 DNA: TGTGCCAGCAGTGATGGGGGCCATTACAGGAATAGCAATCAGCCCCAGCATTTT; CDR3 protein: CASSDGGHYRNSNQPQHF
clone size: -; J gene: TRBJ1-2; D gene: -; V gene: TRBV3-1/TRBV3-2; CDR3 DNA: TGTGCCAGCAGCCCCCCGGGGAAGTTAATTTACTATGGCTACACCTTC; CDR3 protein: CASSPPGKLIYYGYTF
clone size: -; J gene: TRBJ2-3; D gene: TRBD2; V gene: TRBV3-1/TRBV3-2; CDR3 DNA: TGTGCCAGCAGCTGGGCCGGCGGGGGGGCAGATACGCAGTATTTT; CDR3 protein: CASSWAGGGADTQYF
clone size: -; J gene: TRBJ2-1; D gene: -; V gene: TRBV5-5; CDR3 DNA: TGTGCCAGCAGCTTGGGACTACACTACAATGAGCAGTTCTTC; CDR3 protein: CASSLGLHYNEQFF
clone size: -; J gene: TRBJ2-7; D gene: TRBD2; V gene: TRBV6-1; CDR3 DNA: TGTGCCAGCAGTGAAAACCTAGCGGGAGGGCCTGGGCAGTACTTC; CDR3 protein: CASSENLAGGPGQYF
clone size: -; J gene: TRBJ2-3; D gene: TRBD2; V gene: TRBV19; CDR3 DNA: TGTGCCAGTAGTATTTGGGCGGGGGTAAGCACAGATACGCAGTATTTT; CDR3 protein: CASSIWAGVSTDTQYF
clone size: -; J gene: TRBJ2-4; D gene: -; V gene: TRBV5-4; CDR3 DNA: TGTGCCAGCAGCTTGGCGGCCAAAAACATTCAGTACTTC; CDR3 protein: CASSLAAKNIQYF
clone size: -; J gene: TRBJ1-5; D gene: TRBD1; V gene: TRBV6-2/TRBV6-3; CDR3 DNA: TGTGCCAGCAGTTACTCGTACAGGGGGCGAAGCAATCAGCCCCAGCATTTT; CDR3 protein: CASSYSYRGRSNQPQHF
clone size: -; J gene: TRBJ1-2; D gene: -; V gene: TRBV3-1/TRBV3-2; CDR3 DNA: TGTGCCAGCAGCCCAAGAGTCGGAGGGAGGAACTATGGCTACACCTTC; CDR3 protein: CASSPRVGGRNYGYTF
clone size: -; J gene: TRBJ1-2; D gene: TRBD1; V gene: TRBV4-3; CDR3 DNA: TGCGCCAGCAGCCAAACTCGGACAGGGGACGTTGGCTACACCTTC; CDR3 protein: CASSQTRTGDVGYTF
clone size: -; J gene: TRBJ2-2; D gene: -; V gene: TRBV5-1; CDR3 DNA: TGCGCCAGCAGCGTAACAGTAAACACCGGGGAGCTGTTTTTT; CDR3 protein: CASSVTVNTGELFF
clone size: -; J gene: TRBJ1-5; D gene: TRBD1; V gene: TRBV7-2; CDR3 DNA: TGTGCCAGCAGCACCCAGGTCACAGGGGGTCAGCCCCAGCATTTT; CDR3 protein: CASSTQVTGGQPQHF